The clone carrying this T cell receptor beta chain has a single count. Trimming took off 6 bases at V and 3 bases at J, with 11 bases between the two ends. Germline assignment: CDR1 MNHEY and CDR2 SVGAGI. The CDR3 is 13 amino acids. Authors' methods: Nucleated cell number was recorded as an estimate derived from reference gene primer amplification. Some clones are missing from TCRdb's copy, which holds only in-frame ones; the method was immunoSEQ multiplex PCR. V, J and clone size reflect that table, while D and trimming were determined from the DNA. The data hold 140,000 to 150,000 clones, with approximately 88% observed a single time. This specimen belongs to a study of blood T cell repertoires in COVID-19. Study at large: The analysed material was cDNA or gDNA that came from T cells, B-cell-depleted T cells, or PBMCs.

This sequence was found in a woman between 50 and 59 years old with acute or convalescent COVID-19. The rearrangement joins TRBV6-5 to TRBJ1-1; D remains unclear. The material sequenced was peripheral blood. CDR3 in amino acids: CASRGGTYTEAFF. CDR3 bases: TGTGCCAGCAGAGGCGGTACTTACACTGAAGCTTTCTTT.